This TCR beta chain was sequenced for a study of spatial heterogeneity in lung cancer. Turning to the study itself: Donation came from about 72 patients with untreated early-stage non-small cell lung cancer. Sequencing of follow-up PBMC samples took place when they were available, at a median of approximately 2 years after resection. Notes on the study in general: At resection, ubiquitous expanded tumor TCRs appeared in blood more than at follow-up.

This clonotype was picked up a small number of times. Its antigen remains unidentified. Every TCR cDNA molecule bore its own unique molecular identifier. Each CDR3 protein gets one entry after TCRdb re-called the 5' RACE reads with MiXCR. The sample lists some 110,000 distinct CDR3 sequences, 10% to 15% seen once, with roughly 15% in the top ten. The CDR3 spans 14 residues. Germline V gene data show CDR1 as MNHEY and CDR2 as SVGAGI. With 6 bases removed from V and 2 bases from J, the gap between germline ends came to 13 bases. Time point reported: blood at routine non-recurrence follow-up after resection. The study sequenced unsorted whole RNA from tumor, nontumor lung or frozen PBMC.

This clonotype was obtained from a male donor with early-stage non-small cell lung cancer. This specimen consisted of PBMCs, obtained at follow-up. V gene TRBV6-5 combines with J gene TRBJ1-2, with D possibly matching TRBD1 (6 bases). The CDR3 here is CASRRQDLNYGYTF. The DNA of the CDR3 is TGTGCCAGCAGACGACAGGATTTGAACTATGGCTACACCTTC.